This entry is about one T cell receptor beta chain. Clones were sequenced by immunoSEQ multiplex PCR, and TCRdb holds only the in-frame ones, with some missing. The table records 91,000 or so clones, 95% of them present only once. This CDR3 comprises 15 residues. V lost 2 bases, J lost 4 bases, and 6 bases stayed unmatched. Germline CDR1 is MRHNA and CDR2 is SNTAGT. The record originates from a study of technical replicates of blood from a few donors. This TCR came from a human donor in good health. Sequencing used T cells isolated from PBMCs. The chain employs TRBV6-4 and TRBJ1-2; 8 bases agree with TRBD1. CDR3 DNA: TGTGCCAGCAGTGACCGGAGCGGGACAGGCTATGGCTACACCTTC. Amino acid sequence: CASSDRSGTGYGYTF.